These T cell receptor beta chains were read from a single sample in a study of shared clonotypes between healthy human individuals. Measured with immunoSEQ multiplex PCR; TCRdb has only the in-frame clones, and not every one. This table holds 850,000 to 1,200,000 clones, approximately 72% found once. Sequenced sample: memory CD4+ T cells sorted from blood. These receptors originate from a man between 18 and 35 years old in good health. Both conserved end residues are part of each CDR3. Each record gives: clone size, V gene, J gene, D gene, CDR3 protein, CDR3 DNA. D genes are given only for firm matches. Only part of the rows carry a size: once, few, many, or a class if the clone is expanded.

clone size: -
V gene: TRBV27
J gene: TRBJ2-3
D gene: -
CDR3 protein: CASSSLGRSYTDTQYF
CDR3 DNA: TGTGCCAGCAGTTCCTTGGGGCGGTCTTACACAGATACGCAGTATTTT

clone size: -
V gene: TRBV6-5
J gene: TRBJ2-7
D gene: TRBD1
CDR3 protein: CASSFEPTGSYEQYF
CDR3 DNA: TGTGCCAGCAGCTTTGAACCGACAGGGTCCTACGAGCAGTACTTC

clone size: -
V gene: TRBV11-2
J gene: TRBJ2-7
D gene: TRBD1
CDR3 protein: CASSLQGAGTEQYF
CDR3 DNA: TGTGCCAGCAGCTTACAGGGGGCGGGAACTGAGCAGTACTTC

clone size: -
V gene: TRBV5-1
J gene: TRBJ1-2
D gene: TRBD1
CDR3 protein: CASSLGGPNYGYTF
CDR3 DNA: TGCGCCAGCAGCTTAGGGGGCCCTAACTATGGCTACACCTTC

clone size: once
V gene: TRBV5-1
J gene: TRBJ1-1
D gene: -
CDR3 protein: CASSLLGAENTEAFF
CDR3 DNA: TGCGCCAGCAGCTTGTTGGGGGCAGAGAACACTGAAGCTTTCTTT

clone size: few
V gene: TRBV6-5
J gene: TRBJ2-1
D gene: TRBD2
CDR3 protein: CASSSTSGTPRIIQFF
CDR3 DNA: TGTGCCAGCAGTTCCACTAGCGGTACTCCCCGAATTATTCAGTTCTTC

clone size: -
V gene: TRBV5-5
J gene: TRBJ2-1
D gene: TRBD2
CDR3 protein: CASSRASGNNEQFF
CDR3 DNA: TGTGCCAGCAGCCGGGCTAGCGGAAACAATGAGCAGTTCTTC

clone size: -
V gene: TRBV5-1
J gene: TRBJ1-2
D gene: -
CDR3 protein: CASSLGHANYGYTF
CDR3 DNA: TGCGCCAGCAGCTTGGGGCACGCTAACTATGGCTACACCTTC

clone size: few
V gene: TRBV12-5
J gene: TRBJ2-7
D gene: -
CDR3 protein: CASGLVRGRVSEQYF
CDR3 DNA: TGTGCTAGTGGTTTGGTACGGGGCAGGGTAAGCGAGCAGTACTTC

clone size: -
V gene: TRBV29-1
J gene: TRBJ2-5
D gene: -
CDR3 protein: CSVGWGVGETQYF
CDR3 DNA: TGCAGCGTTGGTTGGGGGGTTGGCGAGACCCAGTACTTC